The 2 T cell receptor beta chains given below trace back to one sample, sequenced in a study of T-cell reconstitution after alpha-beta-depleted transplantation in children. TCRbeta library preparation incorporated unique molecular identifiers. Using its own MiXCR run on the PCR reads, TCRdb lists one record per CDR3 protein. The data hold 500,000 or so distinct CDR3 sequences, with approximately 29% observed a single time. Sequencing used PBMCs from the stem cell graft donor, obtained from the stem cell graft. These receptor sequences come from a human donor who donated a stem cell graft to a child with aplastic anemia.

J is TRBJ1-2 and V is TRBV18; D is undetermined. The CDR3 runs 14 residues. Trimming removed 2 bases from V and 1 base from J, with 8 bases in between. Per germline, CDR1 KGHSH and CDR2 LQKENI. CDR3 bases: TGTGCCAGCTCACCAACCGAAAGTAACTATGGCTACACCTTC. This gives the protein CASSPTESNYGYTF.

The chain joins TRBV20-1 to TRBJ2-2, with TRBD2 matching over 9 bases. J was trimmed by 3 bases and V by 5 bases; bases with no gene match: 7. This CDR3 has 15 amino acids. The germline V gene has CDR1 DFQATT and CDR2 SNEGSKA (reference sequence). CDR3 in DNA: TGCAGTGCTTATAGCGGGAGTAAGGACACCGGGGAGCTGTTTTTT. Amino acid sequence: CSAYSGSKDTGELFF.